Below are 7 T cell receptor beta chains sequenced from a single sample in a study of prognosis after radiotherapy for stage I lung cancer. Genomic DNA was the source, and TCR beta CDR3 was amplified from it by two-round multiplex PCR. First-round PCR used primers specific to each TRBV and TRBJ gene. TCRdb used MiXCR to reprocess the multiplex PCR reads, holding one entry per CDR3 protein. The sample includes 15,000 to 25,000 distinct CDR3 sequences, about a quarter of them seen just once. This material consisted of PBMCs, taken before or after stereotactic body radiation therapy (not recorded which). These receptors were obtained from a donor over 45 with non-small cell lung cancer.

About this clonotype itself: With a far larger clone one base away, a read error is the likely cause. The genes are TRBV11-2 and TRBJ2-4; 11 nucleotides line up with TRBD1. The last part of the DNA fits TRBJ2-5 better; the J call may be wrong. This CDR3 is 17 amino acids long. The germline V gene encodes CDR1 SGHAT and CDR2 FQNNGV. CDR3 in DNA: TGTGCCAGCAGCCCACCGGGACAGGGGGTCAGCAGAGAGACCCAGTACTTC. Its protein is CASSPPGQGVSRETQYF.

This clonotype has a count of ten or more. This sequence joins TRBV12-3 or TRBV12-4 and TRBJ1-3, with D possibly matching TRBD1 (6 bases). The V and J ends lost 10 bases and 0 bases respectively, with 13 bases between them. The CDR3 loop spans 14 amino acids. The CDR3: CATVDSNSGNTIYF. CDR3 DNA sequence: TGTGCCACTGTGGACAGTAACTCTGGAAACACCATATATTTT.

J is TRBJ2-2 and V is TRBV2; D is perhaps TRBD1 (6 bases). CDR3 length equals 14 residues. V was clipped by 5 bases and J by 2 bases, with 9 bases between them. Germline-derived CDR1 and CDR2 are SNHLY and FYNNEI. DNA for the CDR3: TGTGCCAGCAGTCCAGGGGTAAACACCGGGGAGCTGTTTTTT. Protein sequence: CASSPGVNTGELFF.

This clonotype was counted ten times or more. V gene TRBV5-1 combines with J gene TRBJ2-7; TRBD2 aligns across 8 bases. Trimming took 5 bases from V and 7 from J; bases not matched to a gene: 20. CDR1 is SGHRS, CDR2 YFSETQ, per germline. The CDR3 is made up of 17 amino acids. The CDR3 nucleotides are TGCGCCAGCAGTAGTCGGGCCCGAGGGGCGGGAGGTGGAGAGCAGTACTTC. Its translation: CASSSRARGAGGGEQYF.

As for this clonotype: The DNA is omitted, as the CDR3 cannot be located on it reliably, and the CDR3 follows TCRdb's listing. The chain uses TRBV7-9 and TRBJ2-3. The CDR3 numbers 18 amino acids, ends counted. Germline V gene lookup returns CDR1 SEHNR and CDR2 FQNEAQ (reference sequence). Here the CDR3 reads CASSFYICSAETSDTQYF.

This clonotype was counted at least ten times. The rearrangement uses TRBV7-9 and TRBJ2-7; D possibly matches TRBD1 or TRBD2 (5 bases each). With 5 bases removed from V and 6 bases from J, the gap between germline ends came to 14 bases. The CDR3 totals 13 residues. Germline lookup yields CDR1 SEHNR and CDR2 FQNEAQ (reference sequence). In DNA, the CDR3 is TGTGCCAGCAGCGGGGGTGGAGGAGGCGAGCAGTACTTC. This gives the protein CASSGGGGGEQYF. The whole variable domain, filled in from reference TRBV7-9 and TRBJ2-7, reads DTGVSQNPRHKITKRGQNVTFRCDPISEHNRLYWYRQTLGQGPEFLTYFQNEAQLEKSRLLSDRFSAERPKGSFSTLEIQRTEQGDSAMYLCASSGGGGGEQYFGPGTRLTVT.

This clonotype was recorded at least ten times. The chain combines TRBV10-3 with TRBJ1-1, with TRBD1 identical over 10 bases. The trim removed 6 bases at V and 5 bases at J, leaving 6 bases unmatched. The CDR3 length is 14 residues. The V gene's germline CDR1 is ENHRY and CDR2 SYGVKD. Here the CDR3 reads CAIRGQGRGTEAFF. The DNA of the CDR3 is TGTGCCATCAGGGGACAGGGGAGAGGTACTGAAGCTTTCTTT.